The text below deals with one T cell receptor beta chain. Its matching antigen is unknown. This table comes from immunoSEQ multiplex PCR, and its TCRdb copy is limited to in-frame clones, with some not included. The repertoire holds under 55,000 clones, with 75% to 85% as singletons. This specimen comes from a study of memory CD4+ T cells and cytomegalovirus serostatus. At the level of the study: Healthy Belgian adult donors included roughly ten CMV-positive and 24 CMV-negative people. Study conclusions and caveats: Suggested: most of the CMV-linked TCR signature lies in CD4+ memory cells. Of 164 reported CMV TCRbeta sequences, under 70 were found in memory CD4+ repertoires.

Germline assignment: CDR1 SGHTS and CDR2 YDEGEE. The CDR3 has 15 residues. V dropped 4 bases and J dropped 0 bases, with 12 bases sitting between them. The sort gate was single viable CD3+CD4+CD8-CD45RO+ cells for memory CD4+ T cells. CD4+ T cells were isolated by positive magnetic selection. The source of this sequence is an adult in good health and CMV-seronegative. V is TRBV5-8 and J is TRBJ2-3; D ambiguous. The specimen was memory CD4+ T cells from blood. CDR3 coding DNA: TGTGCCAGCAGCAGGAGAGACACGAGCACAGATACGCAGTATTTT. As protein: CASSRRDTSTDTQYF.